A single sample gave rise to the 11 T cell receptor beta chains below, sequenced in a study of blood T cell repertoires in COVID-19. Sequenced by immunoSEQ multiplex PCR; TCRdb stores in-frame clones only, minus some. Counted here are approximately 350,000 clones, about 88% occurring once; the ten biggest clones make up around 7.4%. Material for sequencing was peripheral blood. The receptors come from a woman aged 60-75 years with COVID-19, enrolled during active disease.

V gene TRBV6-6 combines with J gene TRBJ1-1; D not resolved. The CDR3 is 15 residues long. Deletions cut 0 bases from V and 3 bases from J, with 11 bases between. Germline V CDR1 and CDR2: MNHNY, SVGAGI (reference sequence). CDR3: CASSYSRREDTEAFF. For the CDR3, the DNA is TGTGCCAGCAGTTACTCGAGGAGGGAGGACACTGAAGCTTTCTTT.

V is TRBV9 and J is TRBJ1-2, with 7 bases lining up with TRBD1. The CDR3 runs to 15 residues. V trimming: 0 bases; J trimming: 4 bases; junction bases outside the gene matches: 6. CDR1 is SGDLS, CDR2 YYNGEE, per germline. The CDR3 region is CASSVATGLSYGYTF. Here the CDR3 DNA reads TGTGCCAGCAGCGTAGCGACAGGGTTGAGCTATGGCTACACCTTC.

The rearrangement links TRBV30 to TRBJ2-4; 10 nucleotides line up with TRBD1. V trimming: 0 bases; J trimming: 9 bases; junction bases outside the gene matches: 11. The CDR3 is 16 residues long. Germline CDR1 is GTSNPN and CDR2 is SVGIG (reference sequence). CDR3 amino acids: CAWSVQLGTGVSIQYF. The DNA of the CDR3 is TGTGCCTGGAGTGTACAACTGGGGACAGGGGTGAGCATTCAGTACTTC.

J is TRBJ1-3 and V is TRBV29-1; D remains ambiguous. This CDR3 comprises 13 residues. The germline V gene encodes CDR1 SQVTM and CDR2 ANQGSEA. Trimming took off 4 bases at V and 0 bases at J, with 7 bases between the two ends. The CDR3 loop is CSVVRSSGNTIYF. Written as DNA, the CDR3 is TGCAGCGTTGTCCGGAGCTCTGGAAACACCATATATTTT.

The chain carries TRBV11-2 and TRBJ1-2; weak D call: TRBD1 (6 bases). This CDR3 is 17 amino acids long. Germline loops: CDR1 SGHAT, CDR2 FQNNGV. Between the trimmed V and J ends, which lost 7 bases and 3 bases, there was a span of 24 bases. CDR3 in amino acids: CASNSDSRGLRDYGYTF. In nucleotides, the CDR3 is TGTGCCAGCAACTCGGACAGTCGAGGGTTAAGAGACTATGGCTACACCTTC.

The rearrangement joins TRBV5-1 to TRBJ2-7, with 7 positions matching TRBD2. The CDR3 is 13 residues long. The V segment lost 3 bases and the J segment 6 bases; nucleotides outside the gene matches: 6. Germline V gene data show CDR1 as SGHRS and CDR2 as YFSETQ. In DNA, the CDR3 is TGCGCCAGCAGCTGGACTAGTTCATCCGAGCAGTACTTC. It codes for CASSWTSSSEQYF.

This clone was seen more than once but under ten times. This sample includes further DNA sequences coding for the same CDR3. The DNA for the CDR3 is TGTGCCAGCTCATCGACAGGATCCTACGAGCAGTACTTC. The encoded protein is CASSSTGSYEQYF. This chain links TRBV18 with TRBJ2-7, with TRBD1 as a possible D gene (6 bases). This CDR3 is 13 amino acids long. Trimming left V 5 bases short and J 1 base short, with 9 bases between. Germline-derived CDR1 and CDR2 are KGHSH and LQKENI.

The chain combines TRBV5-1 with TRBJ1-1; 7 bases fit TRBD1. This CDR3 has 15 residues. With V trimmed by 2 bases and J by 1 base, 5 bases remained unmatched. Germline CDR1 reads SGHRS; CDR2 reads YFSETQ. The CDR3: CASSFLRQGNTEAFF. CDR3 DNA sequence: TGCGCCAGCAGCTTCCTGAGACAGGGGAACACTGAAGCTTTCTTT.

The J gene is TRBJ1-1, the V gene TRBV19; D unresolved. Trimming took off 1 base at V and 7 bases at J, with 10 bases between the two ends. CDR1 is LNHDA and CDR2 is SQIVND in the germline V gene (reference sequence). This CDR3 comprises 13 residues. The CDR3 DNA reads as TGTGCCAGTAGTATAGCACAGAAGTTTGAAGCTTTCTTT. Amino acid sequence: CASSIAQKFEAFF. Using reference TRBV19 and TRBJ1-1 for the parts outside the CDR3, the full variable domain is DGGITQSPKYLFRKEGQNVTLSCEQNLNHDAMYWYRQDPGQGLRLIYYSQIVNDFQKGDIAEGYSVSREKKESFPLTVTSAQKNPTAFYLCASSIAQKFEAFFGQGTRLTVV.

CDR3 loop: CASSYGAGAVRETQYF. CDR3 coding DNA: TGTGCCAGCAGTTACGGTGCGGGGGCCGTCCGGGAGACCCAGTACTTC. V is TRBV6-2 or TRBV6-3 and J is TRBJ2-5; tentatively, D is TRBD2 (7 bases). Trimming shortened V by 2 bases and J by 5 bases, and 18 bases separated the two germline ends. The CDR3 runs 16 residues. The germline V gene has CDR1 MNHEY and CDR2 SVGEGT.

This clone was observed once. This sequence joins TRBV9 and TRBJ2-1; 7 nucleotides line up with TRBD1. This CDR3 comprises 13 residues. Germline V gene data show CDR1 as SGDLS and CDR2 as YYNGEE. J was trimmed by 8 bases and V by 3 bases; bases with no gene match: 5. The CDR3 here is CASSAPTGYEQFF. In nucleotides, the CDR3 is TGTGCCAGCAGCGCCCCGACAGGGTATGAGCAGTTCTTC.